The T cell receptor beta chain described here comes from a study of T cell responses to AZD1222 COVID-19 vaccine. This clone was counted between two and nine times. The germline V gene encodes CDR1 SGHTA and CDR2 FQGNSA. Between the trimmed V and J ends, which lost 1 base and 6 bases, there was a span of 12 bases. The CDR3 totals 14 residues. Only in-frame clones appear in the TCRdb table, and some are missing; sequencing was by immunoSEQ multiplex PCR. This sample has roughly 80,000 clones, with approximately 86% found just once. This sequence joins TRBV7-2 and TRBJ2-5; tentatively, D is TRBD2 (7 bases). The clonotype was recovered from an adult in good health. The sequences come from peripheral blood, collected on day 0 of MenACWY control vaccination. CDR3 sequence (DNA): TGTGCCAGCAGCTTAGTGGGGGGGGCGCAGACCCAGTACTTC. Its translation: CASSLVGGAQTQYF.